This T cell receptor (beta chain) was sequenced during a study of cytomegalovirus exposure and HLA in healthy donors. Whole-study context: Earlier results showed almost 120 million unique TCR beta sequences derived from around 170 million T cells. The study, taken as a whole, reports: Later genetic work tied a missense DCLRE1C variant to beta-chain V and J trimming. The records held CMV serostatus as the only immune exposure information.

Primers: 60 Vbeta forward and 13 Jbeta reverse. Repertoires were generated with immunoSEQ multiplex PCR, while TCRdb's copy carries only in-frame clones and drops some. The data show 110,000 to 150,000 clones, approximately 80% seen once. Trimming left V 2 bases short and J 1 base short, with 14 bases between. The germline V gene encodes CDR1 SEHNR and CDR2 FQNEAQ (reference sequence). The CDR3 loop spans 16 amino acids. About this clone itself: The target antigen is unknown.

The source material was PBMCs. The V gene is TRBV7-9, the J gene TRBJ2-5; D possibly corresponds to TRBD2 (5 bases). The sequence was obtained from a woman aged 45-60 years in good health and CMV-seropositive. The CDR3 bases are TGTGCCAGCAGCTTATTCGGGAACACACTCCAAGAGACCCAGTACTTC. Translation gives CASSLFGNTLQETQYF.